Following are 31 T cell receptor beta chains from one sample sequenced in a study of T cell repertoires in cytomegalovirus infection. TCRdb reanalysed the reads using MiXCR and keeps one entry per CDR3 protein. The table includes roughly 250,000 distinct CDR3 sequences, roughly an eighth detected once. Sequencing used PBMCs. The receptors shown here come from a human donor in good health (CMV status not recorded). Some clones in this sample may be carry-over from other donors' samples.

The chain employs TRBV18 and TRBJ1-4, with D perhaps matching TRBD1 (5 bases). The CDR3 has 16 amino acids. V was clipped by 4 bases and J by 4 bases, with 16 bases between them. Germline V gene lookup returns CDR1 KGHSH and CDR2 LQKENI. The DNA of the CDR3 is TGTGCCAGCTCACTGGAAACGGGACCCCATAATGAAAAACTGTTTTTT. It is translated as CASSLETGPHNEKLFF. Based on the CDR3 plus reference TRBV18 and TRBJ1-4, the full variable domain is NAGVMQNPRHLVRRRGQEARLRCSPMKGHSHVYWYRQLPEEGLKFMVYLQKENIIDESGMPKERFSAEFPKEGPSILRIQQVVRGDSAAYFCASSLETGPHNEKLFFGSGTQLSVL.

V and J are TRBV12-5 and TRBJ2-4; D unresolved. Trimming cost V 2 bases and J 0 bases, with 11 bases left between them. Germline V CDR1 and CDR2: LGHNT, FRNRAP. This CDR3 has 16 amino acids. The CDR3 coding sequence is TGTGCTAGTGGTTTGATGACCGGCCTAGCCAAAAACATTCAGTACTTC. This codes for CASGLMTGLAKNIQYF.

This clonotype was found many times. The chain is built from TRBV23-1 and TRBJ2-5; D possibly matches TRBD1 or TRBD2 (7 bases each). TRBV23-1 falls under the ORF class, with uncertain function. V lost 7 bases and J lost 2, with 26 bases in between. This CDR3 is built from 18 residues. CDR3 DNA sequence: TGCGCCAGCAATGGGAGGGACAGTGGCCCTTTAGTTCAAGAGACCCAGTACTTC. Its translation: CASNGRDSGPLVQETQYF.

There are many counts of this clonotype. The gene calls are TRBV7-2 and TRBJ2-7, with D unresolved. V was pared by 4 bases and J by 2 bases, with 3 bases between. This CDR3 is built from 11 residues. The germline gives CDR1 SGHTA, CDR2 FQGNSA. The CDR3 loop is CASSWAYEQYF. In DNA form, the CDR3 reads TGTGCCAGCAGCTGGGCCTACGAGCAGTACTTC.

This clonotype showed up just a few times. The chain uses TRBV19 and TRBJ2-3; D unresolved. The CDR3 covers 13 residues. CDR1 is LNHDA, CDR2 SQIVND, per germline (reference sequence). Trimming took 5 bases from V and 4 from J, leaving 10 bases between them. The CDR3 reads CASSLTVPDTQYF. The CDR3 nucleotides are TGTGCCAGTAGTTTGACCGTACCAGATACGCAGTATTTT.

This clonotype appeared a single time. The chain recombines TRBV19 with TRBJ2-1, with 13 bases that match TRBD2. The V gene end was trimmed by 1 base and the J gene end by 9 bases; junction bases not matched to a gene: 6. The CDR3 spans 16 residues. Germline CDR1 is LNHDA and CDR2 is SQIVND (reference sequence). The CDR3 loop is CASSIGTSGSVSEQFF. The CDR3 region has the DNA TGTGCCAGTAGTATAGGGACTAGCGGGAGTGTGAGTGAGCAGTTCTTC.

The CDR3, as DNA: TGCAGCGTGGTCAGGACAGGGGGCTATGGCTACACCTTC. It is translated as CSVVRTGGYGYTF. The V call is TRBV29-1, the J call TRBJ1-2, with 10 bases identical to TRBD1. Germline trimming cut 6 bases from V and 4 bases from J; bases unmatched to any gene: 5. Germline CDR1 and CDR2: SQVTM and ANQGSEA. The CDR3 is 13 amino acids. Looking up the rest from reference TRBV29-1 and TRBJ1-2 gives the full variable domain: SAVISQKPSRDICQRGTSLTIQCQVDSQVTMMFWYRQQPGQSLTLIATANQGSEATYESGFVIDKFPISRPNLTFSTLTVSNMSPEDSSIYLCSVVRTGGYGYTFGSGTRLTVV.

The rearrangement joins TRBV20-1 to TRBJ1-1; TRBD1 agrees at 8 bases. Germline CDR1 and CDR2: DFQATT and SNEGSKA (reference sequence). This CDR3 spans 13 amino acids. J was trimmed by 4 bases and V by 4 bases; bases with no gene match: 5. CDR3 DNA: TGCAGTGCTACAGGGGGCGACGGCACTGAAGCTTTCTTT. It is translated as CSATGGDGTEAFF.

V usage is TRBV19 and J usage is TRBJ2-2; 7 bases are a match to TRBD1. The CDR3 sequence is 14 residues long. Per the germline V gene, CDR1 is LNHDA and CDR2 is SQIVND (reference sequence). V lost 7 bases, J lost 1 base, and 3 bases stayed unmatched. CDR3 nucleotide sequence: TGTGCCAGTAAAAGACAGGGGAACACCGGGGAGCTGTTTTTT. Its protein is CASKRQGNTGELFF.

The chain recombines TRBV3-1 with TRBJ1-1; 8 bases agree with TRBD1. Germline CDR1 LGHDT, CDR2 YNNKEL (reference sequence). With 1 base clipped from V and 6 bases from J, the junction kept 4 bases outside the gene matches. This CDR3 is built from 14 residues. CDR3 loop: CASSQVHRGAEAFF. The CDR3, as DNA: TGTGCCAGCAGCCAAGTTCACAGGGGGGCTGAAGCTTTCTTT.

This clonotype has only a few counts. This chain uses TRBV12-3 or TRBV12-4 with TRBJ2-3; a possible D gene is TRBD2 (6 bases). Trimming cost V 7 bases and J 4 bases, with 18 bases left between them. CDR3 length: 15 amino acids. The CDR3 sequence is CASIRRSGGADTQYF. In DNA, the CDR3 is TGTGCCAGCATCCGCAGGAGCGGAGGGGCAGATACGCAGTATTTT.

Ten or more counts support this clonotype. The V and J genes are TRBV6-2 or TRBV6-3 and TRBJ2-1; TRBD1 matches at 7 bases. Germline V gives CDR1 MNHEY, CDR2 SVGEGT. The junction had 3 bases not matched to a gene; V was cut back by 0 bases and J by 4 bases. This CDR3 comprises 15 residues. The CDR3 loop reads CASSYSDRVYNEQFF. The CDR3 bases are TGTGCCAGCAGTTACTCCGACAGGGTATACAATGAGCAGTTCTTC.

This chain connects TRBV5-1 to TRBJ1-2, with 9 bases aligning to TRBD1. The V and J ends lost 0 bases and 6 bases, in that order; junction bases with no gene match: 3. The V gene's germline CDR1 is SGHRS and CDR2 YFSETQ. CDR3 length: 14 residues. In DNA, the CDR3 is TGCGCCAGCAGCTTGGCGGGACAGGGAAATGGCTACACCTTC. Protein product: CASSLAGQGNGYTF.

The chain joins TRBV7-7 to TRBJ1-2; D ambiguous. Germline assignment: CDR1 SSHAT and CDR2 FNYEAQ (reference sequence). The CDR3 extends over 14 amino acids. With 5 bases removed from V and 10 bases from J, the gap between germline ends came to 20 bases. The CDR3 DNA reads TGTGCCAGCAGCCCCAGTAAGGAGTCCTTGGACTACACCTTC. The encoded protein is CASSPSKESLDYTF.

The chain uses TRBV18 and TRBJ1-5; 7 bases fit TRBD1. Losses at the gene ends were 4 bases for V and 0 bases for J; bases not matched to a gene: 6. This CDR3 is built from 16 residues. Germline V gene lookup returns CDR1 KGHSH and CDR2 LQKENI. CDR3 loop: CASSREGQSSNQPQHF. The CDR3 DNA follows: TGTGCCAGCTCACGGGAGGGACAGAGTAGCAATCAGCCCCAGCATTTT.

The CDR3 reads CASSFRRDINSPLHF. CDR3 nucleotides: TGTGCCAGCAGCTTCCGCCGGGACATCAATTCACCCCTCCACTTT. This chain uses TRBV6-2 or TRBV6-3 with TRBJ1-6; perhaps TRBD1 as D (6 bases). The CDR3 extends over 15 amino acids. In germline, CDR1 is MNHEY, CDR2 SVGEGT. V was clipped by 6 bases and J by 7 bases, with 16 bases between them.

This clonotype occurred many times. This chain connects TRBV7-8 to TRBJ1-1; weak D call: TRBD1 (6 bases). Germline V gene data show CDR1 as SGHVS and CDR2 as FQNEAQ. The CDR3 runs 14 residues. V was shortened by 5 bases and J by 1 base, with 11 bases between the two germline ends. Written as DNA, the CDR3 is TGTGCCAGCAGCCCCCGGGACACGAACACTGAAGCTTTCTTT. Its protein product is CASSPRDTNTEAFF.

The chain recombines TRBV19 with TRBJ1-2, with TRBD1 identical over 7 bases. Germline V gene lookup returns CDR1 LNHDA and CDR2 SQIVND (reference sequence). V was clipped by 6 bases and J by 8 bases; unmatched bases: 9. The CDR3 sequence is 13 residues long. CDR3 residues: CASSYGTVEGYTF. The CDR3 DNA is TGTGCCAGTAGCTACGGGACAGTGGAGGGCTACACCTTC.

The chain employs TRBV19 and TRBJ2-7, with D possibly being TRBD1 (5 bases). Germline CDR1 is LNHDA and CDR2 is SQIVND (reference sequence). The CDR3 spans 15 residues. The germline V and J ends were trimmed by 1 base and 3 bases, with 13 bases remaining between them. The CDR3 sequence: CASSIATVSNYEQYF. The CDR3 bases are TGTGCCAGTAGTATAGCGACAGTTTCGAACTACGAGCAGTACTTC.

This clonotype was seen a handful of times. The chain couples TRBV5-6 to TRBJ2-3; D is perhaps TRBD2 (5 bases). V lost 0 bases and J lost 6, with 14 bases in between. The germline gives CDR1 SGHDT, CDR2 YYEEEE. The CDR3 totals 15 residues. The CDR3 coding sequence is TGTGCCAGCAGCTTGGGGAGACTCCCGGGGGATACGCAGTATTTT. Encoded protein: CASSLGRLPGDTQYF.

This clonotype was detected many times. J is TRBJ1-2 and V is TRBV7-9; D remains unclear. The V end lost 5 bases, the J end lost 4 bases, and 11 bases lay between the germline ends. Germline V gene sequence: CDR1 SEHNR, CDR2 FQNEAQ (reference sequence). The CDR3 extends over 13 amino acids. The CDR3 bases are TGTGCCAGCAGCCCCGAGGAGGTCTATGGCTACACCTTC. The encoded protein is CASSPEEVYGYTF.

This clonotype was picked up many times. The rearrangement joins TRBV7-2 to TRBJ2-1; D not certain. The CDR3 length is 12 residues. CDR1 SGHTA and CDR2 FQGNSA come from the germline V gene. V shed 4 bases and J shed 10 bases, with 11 bases lying between them. This CDR3 is CASSWPFGEQFF. The CDR3 DNA is TGTGCCAGCAGCTGGCCTTTCGGGGAGCAGTTCTTC. Filled out from reference TRBV7-2 and TRBJ2-1, the complete variable domain reads GAGVSQSPSNKVTEKGKDVELRCDPISGHTALYWYRQSLGQGLEFLIYFQGNSAPDKSGLPSDRFSAERTGGSVSTLTIQRTQQEDSAVYLCASSWPFGEQFFGPGTRLTVL.

This clonotype was recorded at least ten times. For the CDR3, the DNA is TGTGCCAGCAGCTTAAAGGACAGCCCTCACTACAATGAGCAGTTCTTC. Protein sequence: CASSLKDSPHYNEQFF. The chain recombines TRBV7-9 with TRBJ2-1; D perhaps matches TRBD1 (6 bases). The CDR3 has 16 residues. V lost 2 bases and J 3 bases, leaving 14 bases between the germline ends. Per the germline V gene, CDR1 is SEHNR and CDR2 is FQNEAQ (reference sequence).

The sample holds a few counts of this clonotype. The V gene is TRBV15, the J gene TRBJ2-7; D unclear. Germline assignment: CDR1 LNHNV and CDR2 YYDKDF (reference sequence). Trimming shortened V by 3 bases and J by 0 bases, and 9 bases separated the two germline ends. This CDR3 contains 14 residues. CDR3 nucleotides: TGTGCCACCAGCAGCTTGGCAGGCTCCTACGAGCAGTACTTC. Translated: CATSSLAGSYEQYF.

This clonotype was counted ten times or more. The rearrangement joins TRBV5-5 to TRBJ2-5; 9 bases are shared with TRBD1. V gave up 0 bases and J gave up 5 bases; unmatched junction bases: 5. The CDR3 runs 15 residues. The germline CDR1 and CDR2 sequences are SGHKS and YYEKEE (reference sequence). DNA of the CDR3: TGTGCCAGCAGCTTGGCCGGACAGGGGAGGGAGACCCAGTACTTC. Translation: CASSLAGQGRETQYF.

This clonotype has at least ten counts. The chain carries TRBV6-1 and TRBJ1-5; 9 nucleotides line up with TRBD1. Germline V gene lookup returns CDR1 MNHNS and CDR2 SASEGT. After removal of 5 bases from V and 4 bases from J, the junction contained 6 bases not matched to a gene. CDR3 length equals 15 residues. The CDR3 nucleotides are TGTGCCAGCAGTAGGACAGGGGCCGGTAATCAGCCCCAGCATTTT. Protein: CASSRTGAGNQPQHF.

This clonotype was counted many times. This sequence joins TRBV28 and TRBJ1-6; possibly TRBD1 for D (6 bases). The CDR3 sequence is 17 residues long. In germline, CDR1 is MDHEN, CDR2 SYDVKM. V lost 2 bases and J lost 7, with 18 bases in between. CDR3 residues: CASSLGGTGHMNSPLHF. The CDR3 DNA reads TGTGCCAGCAGTTTAGGGGGAACAGGGCACATGAATTCACCCCTCCACTTT. The whole variable domain, filled in from reference TRBV28 and TRBJ1-6, reads DVKVTQSSRYLVKRTGEKVFLECVQDMDHENMFWYRQDPGLGLRLIYFSYDVKMKEKGDIPEGYSVSREKKERFSLILESASTNQTSMYLCASSLGGTGHMNSPLHFGNGTRLTVT.

V and J are TRBV20-1 and TRBJ2-7; D is unclear. CDR3 length: 14 amino acids. CDR1 is DFQATT, CDR2 SNEGSKA, per germline (reference sequence). Trimming shortened V by 3 bases and J by 1 base, and 13 bases separated the two germline ends. In DNA form, the CDR3 reads TGCAGTGCTAGGAGGAGCGCGATTTCCTACGAGCAGTACTTC. Its translation is CSARRSAISYEQYF.

At least ten counts were recorded for this clonotype. CDR3 in amino acids: CASSSLTSNTEAFF. The CDR3 coding sequence is TGTGCCAGCAGCTCCCTGACTTCAAACACTGAAGCTTTCTTT. J is TRBJ1-1 and V is TRBV7-6; D is unclear. V dropped 4 bases and J dropped 2 bases, with 11 bases sitting between them. Germline V gives CDR1 SGHVS, CDR2 FNYEAQ. CDR3 length equals 14 residues.

This chain connects TRBV2 to TRBJ2-7; TRBD1 agrees at 7 bases. Germline V CDR1 and CDR2: SNHLY, FYNNEI. With 6 bases clipped from V and 5 bases from J, the junction kept 13 bases outside the gene matches. This CDR3 is built from 15 residues. CDR3 nucleotide sequence: TGTGCCAGCAGCAGCCCGACAGGGATCGGCAACGAGCAGTACTTC. Translation gives CASSSPTGIGNEQYF.

This clonotype was seen only a few times. The chain is built from TRBV2 and TRBJ1-1, with no clear D. Trimming pared 2 bases from V and 7 bases from J, leaving 8 bases between. CDR3 length equals 12 residues. Germline assignment: CDR1 SNHLY and CDR2 FYNNEI. The CDR3 DNA is TGTGCCAGCAGTGAATCTGCCCTTGAAGCTTTCTTT. Translation gives CASSESALEAFF.